One and the same sample provided the 32 T cell receptor beta chains below, sequenced in a study of neurological immune-mediated disorders. Time point specified: longitudinal time-point 2. One entry per CDR3 protein results from TCRdb running MiXCR on the 5' RACE reads. The sample includes fewer than 35,000 distinct CDR3 sequences, more than 10% of them seen just once. Sequencing input: PBMCs. The source of these receptors is a woman aged 35 to 49 in good health.

This clonotype was seen at least ten times. The V and J genes are TRBV29-1 and TRBJ2-3; 12 bases match TRBD2. The CDR3 totals 17 residues. V lost 0 bases and J lost 4; bases outside the gene matches: 8. Per germline, CDR1 SQVTM and CDR2 ANQGSEA. This CDR3 is CSVEDTLAGGPPDTQYF. In DNA form, the CDR3 reads TGCAGCGTTGAAGATACTCTAGCGGGAGGGCCCCCAGATACGCAGTATTTT.

This clonotype was observed at least ten times. The genes are TRBV30 and TRBJ2-7, with 7 nucleotides matching TRBD1. The V gene end was trimmed by 0 bases and the J gene end by 5 bases; junction bases not matched to a gene: 7. CDR1 is GTSNPN and CDR2 is SVGIG in the germline V gene (reference sequence). The CDR3 has 14 amino acids. CDR3 loop: CAWSVDDRAHEQYF. As DNA, the CDR3 is TGTGCCTGGAGTGTAGACGACAGGGCCCACGAGCAGTACTTC.

This clonotype was observed many times. The chain combines TRBV12-5 with TRBJ1-5; 7 bases line up with TRBD1. Germline-derived CDR1 and CDR2 are LGHNT and FRNRAP. The CDR3 loop spans 17 amino acids. J gave up 3 bases and V 1 base, and 9 bases lay outside the gene matches. CDR3 in DNA: TGTGCTAGTGGTTTGGCCCTCACAGGGGATCCCAATCAGCCCCAGCATTTT. Translated, it gives CASGLALTGDPNQPQHF.

This clonotype was picked up many times. The genes are TRBV5-1 and TRBJ2-5; the D gene is possibly TRBD1 (5 bases). V was shortened by 5 bases and J by 1 base, with 12 bases between the two germline ends. The length of the CDR3 is 14 residues. Germline-derived CDR1 and CDR2 are SGHRS and YFSETQ. In DNA, the CDR3 is TGCGCCAGCAGTCCTCGAGACAGCCAAGAGACCCAGTACTTC. Its translation: CASSPRDSQETQYF.

In this sample, this clonotype turned up many times. The chain is built from TRBV5-1 and TRBJ2-5, with D hard to call. V shed 4 bases and J shed 1 base, with 17 bases lying between them. The CDR3 covers 16 residues. CDR1 is SGHRS, CDR2 YFSETQ, per germline. The CDR3 coding sequence is TGCGCCAGCAGCCCAACATCCCACTCCTTCCAAGAGACCCAGTACTTC. Translation: CASSPTSHSFQETQYF.

This clonotype was detected many times. This chain links TRBV20-1 with TRBJ2-5; no clear D gene. V gave up 4 bases and J gave up 3 bases, with 0 bases separating them. Germline V gene lookup returns CDR1 DFQATT and CDR2 SNEGSKA (reference sequence). The CDR3 totals 9 residues. CDR3 sequence: CSAKETQYF. The CDR3 DNA sequence: TGCAGTGCTAAAGAGACCCAGTACTTC.

This clonotype was counted ten times or more. The chain has TRBV5-1 and TRBJ2-5; the match to TRBD1 covers 8 bases. The CDR3 runs 17 residues. CDR1 is SGHRS and CDR2 is YFSETQ in the germline V gene. Trimming removed 1 base from V and 5 bases from J; junction bases left unmatched: 13. The CDR3 sequence: CASSLQPLGTGGETQYF. The CDR3 region has the DNA TGCGCCAGCAGCTTGCAACCCCTTGGGACAGGTGGGGAGACCCAGTACTTC.

Ten or more counts support this clonotype. The chain couples TRBV6-5 to TRBJ1-1; no clear D gene. In germline, CDR1 is MNHEY, CDR2 SVGAGI. The CDR3 has 12 amino acids. The germline V and J ends were trimmed by 7 bases and 12 bases, with 18 bases remaining between them. The CDR3 DNA is TGTGCCAGCACAGGCCCAAGGGCGCAATCTTTCTTT. Its translation is CASTGPRAQSFF.

This clonotype was counted ten times or more. The rearrangement joins TRBV7-2 to TRBJ1-2; TRBD1 agrees at 8 bases. V lost 6 bases, J lost 0 bases, and 6 bases stayed unmatched. The CDR3 extends over 15 amino acids. CDR1 is SGHTA and CDR2 is FQGNSA in the germline V gene. In DNA, the CDR3 is TGTGCCAGCAGTCCTCCGGGACAGGCTAACTATGGCTACACCTTC. Protein: CASSPPGQANYGYTF.

This clonotype was picked up many times. The chain carries TRBV4-3 and TRBJ1-2, with 7 bases fitting TRBD1. The J segment lost 3 bases and the V segment lost 4 bases, leaving 2 bases of the junction unmatched. CDR1 is LGHNA and CDR2 is YSLEER in the germline V gene. This CDR3 has 13 amino acids. The CDR3 sequence is CASSPGQHYGYTF. The CDR3 nucleotides read TGCGCCAGCAGCCCGGGACAGCACTATGGCTACACCTTC.

There are many counts of this clonotype. This chain links TRBV20-1 with TRBJ1-1; no firm D call. This CDR3 has 13 amino acids. V was pared by 0 bases and J by 4 bases, with 9 bases between. Germline loops: CDR1 DFQATT, CDR2 SNEGSKA (reference sequence). The DNA for the CDR3 is TGCAGTGCTAGAGACGAGGTTCGCACTGAAGCTTTCTTT. Its translation is CSARDEVRTEAFF.

J is TRBJ2-3 and V is TRBV11-2; perhaps TRBD2 as D (5 bases). The CDR3 spans 16 residues. The V gene's germline CDR1 is SGHAT and CDR2 FQNNGV. V was cut by 5 bases and J by 4 bases, with 19 bases left in between. This chain's CDR3 is CASSIRNRGLPDTQYF. DNA of the CDR3: TGTGCCAGCAGCATCCGGAACAGAGGGCTTCCAGATACGCAGTATTTT.

In this sample, this clonotype turned up many times. The chain has TRBV7-9 and TRBJ2-6; 7 nucleotides match TRBD1. V dropped 0 bases and J dropped 0; count of bases not matched to a gene: 8. This CDR3 contains 19 residues. Per the germline V gene, CDR1 is SEHNR and CDR2 is FQNEAQ (reference sequence). CDR3 DNA: TGTGCCAGCAGCTTAGCTCACGACAGGGTCCTCTCTGGGGCCAACGTCCTGACTTTC. Its translation is CASSLAHDRVLSGANVLTF.

This clonotype was recorded many times. J is TRBJ1-6 and V is TRBV18; D is perhaps TRBD1 (5 bases). Trimming removed 3 bases from V and 9 bases from J, with 18 bases in between. Germline V gene data show CDR1 as KGHSH and CDR2 as LQKENI. This CDR3 comprises 16 residues. The CDR3 nucleotides are TGTGCCAGCTCACCGCATCCCGGGGGGTCACCTTCACCCCTCCACTTT. It translates to CASSPHPGGSPSPLHF.

This clonotype was seen ten or more times. The CDR3 bases are TGCGCCAGCAGCCAAGATGGGTCGGGTCGGCTCAATGAGCAGTTCTTC. As protein: CASSQDGSGRLNEQFF. The V gene is TRBV4-3, the J gene TRBJ2-1; the D is unclear. V gave up 0 bases and J gave up 6 bases, with 15 bases separating them. The germline CDR1 and CDR2 sequences are LGHNA and YSLEER. The CDR3 runs 16 residues.

This clonotype was seen at least ten times. The chain has TRBV12-3 or TRBV12-4 and TRBJ2-3; D assignment may be TRBD1 or TRBD2 (6 bases each). The CDR3 is made up of 15 amino acids. The V end was cut by 4 bases, the J end by 4 bases, with 15 bases between. DNA for the CDR3: TGTGCCAGCAGTTCAACGGGGGCGCTGGCAGATACGCAGTATTTT. The encoded protein is CASSSTGALADTQYF.

Ten or more counts support this clonotype. The chain has TRBV5-1 and TRBJ2-2; a weak D match, TRBD1 (6 bases). The germline V gene has CDR1 SGHRS and CDR2 YFSETQ. Trimming stripped 2 bases from V and 6 bases from J, with 11 bases between. The CDR3 loop spans 14 amino acids. This chain's CDR3 is CASSLTQGSGELFF. In nucleotides, the CDR3 is TGCGCCAGCAGCTTAACACAGGGTTCCGGGGAGCTGTTTTTT.

This clonotype was recorded at least ten times. The chain employs TRBV20-1 and TRBJ2-5; 12 positions match TRBD1. There are 18 residues in the CDR3. CDR1 is DFQATT and CDR2 is SNEGSKA in the germline V gene (reference sequence). J gave up 5 bases and V 1 base, and 14 bases lay outside the gene matches. The CDR3 DNA sequence: TGCAGTGCTAGAGCCCTCCGCCACCGGGACAGGGGGCTTGAGACCCAGTACTTC. Residues: CSARALRHRDRGLETQYF.

This clonotype came up many times. The CDR3 reads CASSQGQTNTEAFF. In DNA form, the CDR3 reads TGCGCCAGCAGCCAAGGACAGACGAACACTGAAGCTTTCTTT. The V and J genes are TRBV5-1 and TRBJ1-1; D might be TRBD1 (6 bases). This CDR3 is 14 amino acids long. CDR1 is SGHRS and CDR2 is YFSETQ in the germline V gene. Between the trimmed V and J ends, which lost 4 bases and 1 base, there was a span of 11 bases.

This clonotype showed up many times. The chain has TRBV9 and TRBJ2-1; 8 bases map to TRBD2. Germline V gene data show CDR1 as SGDLS and CDR2 as YYNGEE. CDR3 length equals 16 residues. V gave up 0 bases and J gave up 8 bases; unmatched junction bases: 10. CDR3 in DNA: TGTGCCAGCAGCGTAGAAGCGGGAGTGAATAGAGATGAGCAGTTCTTC. Translation: CASSVEAGVNRDEQFF.

Ten or more counts support this clonotype. The chain is built from TRBV12-3 or TRBV12-4 and TRBJ2-7; the D call may be TRBD1 or TRBD2 (5 bases each). V dropped 5 bases and J dropped 3 bases, with 11 bases sitting between them. CDR3 length equals 13 residues. Written as DNA, the CDR3 is TGTGCCAGCAGTCAGGGAGTCGGCTACGAGCAGTACTTC. Its protein product is CASSQGVGYEQYF.

The sample holds many counts of this clonotype. This chain joins TRBV5-1 and TRBJ1-2; D ambiguous. This CDR3 has 13 amino acids. The V end was cut by 4 bases, the J end by 1 base, with 8 bases between. CDR1 and CDR2 from the germline V gene are SGHRS and YFSETQ. The CDR3 spells CASSGDYNYGYTF. CDR3 bases: TGCGCCAGCAGCGGGGATTATAACTATGGCTACACCTTC.

This clonotype was counted many times. The CDR3 loop is CSADLAESSYNEQFF. The CDR3 nucleotides read TGCAGTGCAGACCTAGCGGAGAGCTCCTACAATGAGCAGTTCTTC. This sequence joins TRBV20-1 and TRBJ2-1; TRBD2 matches 7 bases. The CDR3 spans 15 residues. V lost 6 bases to trimming and J lost 0 bases; unmatched junction nucleotides: 8. Germline-derived CDR1 and CDR2 are DFQATT and SNEGSKA (reference sequence).

This clonotype has a count of ten or more. The chain links TRBV12-3 or TRBV12-4 to TRBJ2-1; D is possibly TRBD1 (6 bases). The length of the CDR3 is 16 residues. The V and J ends lost 2 bases and 3 bases respectively, with 14 bases between them. CDR3: CASSLWDGTRYNEQFF. DNA for the CDR3: TGTGCCAGCAGTTTATGGGACGGGACACGCTACAATGAGCAGTTCTTC.

This clonotype was recorded at least ten times. The chain carries TRBV4-3 and TRBJ1-1; the D is unclear. The CDR3 totals 15 residues. Trimming took 1 base from V and 1 from J, leaving 10 bases between them. Per the germline V gene, CDR1 is LGHNA and CDR2 is YSLEER. DNA of the CDR3: TGCGCCAGCAGCCAAGCGCGACACTGGAACACTGAAGCTTTCTTT. Translation: CASSQARHWNTEAFF.

Many counts were recorded for this clonotype. The chain recombines TRBV5-5 with TRBJ1-2; possible D gene TRBD1, 5 bases. The CDR3 is 16 amino acids. CDR1 is SGHKS and CDR2 is YYEKEE in the germline V gene (reference sequence). V gave up 5 bases and J gave up 4 bases, with 21 bases separating them. The CDR3 coding sequence is TGTGCCAGCAGTGAGAACCTCCAACAGGTCTTCTATGGCTACACCTTC. This encodes CASSENLQQVFYGYTF. Together with reference TRBV5-5 and TRBJ1-2, the CDR3 gives the full variable domain: DAGVTQSPTHLIKTRGQQVTLRCSPISGHKSVSWYQQVLGQGPQFIFQYYEKEERGRGNFPDRFSARQFPNYSSELNVNALLLGDSALYLCASSENLQQVFYGYTFGSGTRLTVV.

Many counts were recorded for this clonotype. The genes are TRBV20-1 and TRBJ2-1; 14 nucleotides agree with TRBD2. The trim removed 5 bases at V and 0 bases at J, leaving 9 bases unmatched. Germline CDR1 reads DFQATT; CDR2 reads SNEGSKA (reference sequence). This CDR3 comprises 18 residues. CDR3 protein: CSAYTGTSGGSSYNEQFF. The CDR3 DNA reads as TGCAGTGCTTACACAGGGACTAGCGGGGGCAGCTCCTACAATGAGCAGTTCTTC.

In this sample, this clonotype turned up many times. The rearrangement uses TRBV6-2 or TRBV6-3 and TRBJ2-1, with 8 bases lining up with TRBD2. The trim removed 5 bases at V and 7 bases at J, leaving 4 bases unmatched. This CDR3 is 13 amino acids long. In germline, CDR1 is MNHEY, CDR2 SVGEGT. CDR3 DNA: TGTGCCAGCAGTAGACAGCGGGGGAATGAGCAGTTCTTC. Residues: CASSRQRGNEQFF.

This clonotype has ten or more counts. This chain joins TRBV18 and TRBJ2-7, with no clear D. CDR3 length: 15 residues. V was cut by 1 base and J by 0 bases, with 10 bases left in between. From germline, CDR1 is KGHSH and CDR2 LQKENI. The CDR3: CASSPQSWSSYEQYF. CDR3 in DNA: TGTGCCAGCTCACCACAGAGCTGGAGCTCCTACGAGCAGTACTTC. Drawing the rest from reference TRBV18 and TRBJ2-7, the complete variable domain is NAGVMQNPRHLVRRRGQEARLRCSPMKGHSHVYWYRQLPEEGLKFMVYLQKENIIDESGMPKERFSAEFPKEGPSILRIQQVVRGDSAAYFCASSPQSWSSYEQYFGPGTRLTVT.

This clonotype occurred many times. The chain links TRBV20-1 to TRBJ2-3; TRBD2 matches at 12 bases. CDR3 length: 17 residues. CDR1 and CDR2 from the germline V gene are DFQATT and SNEGSKA (reference sequence). Trimming at V came to 5 bases and at J to 1 base, leaving 10 bases not matched to a gene. Here the CDR3 DNA reads TGCAGTGCTCGCAACCTAGCGGGGGGGCCCGGCACAGATACGCAGTATTTT. Protein: CSARNLAGGPGTDTQYF.

Many counts were recorded for this clonotype. The chain is built from TRBV6-2 or TRBV6-3 and TRBJ2-1; 10 bases match TRBD2. CDR1 and CDR2 from the germline V gene are MNHEY and SVGEGT. After removal of 2 bases from V and 4 bases from J, the junction contained 14 bases not matched to a gene. There are 19 residues in the CDR3. The CDR3 here is CASSYDPLPGLALYNEQFF. The CDR3 DNA is TGTGCCAGCAGTTACGATCCCCTGCCGGGACTAGCGTTATACAATGAGCAGTTCTTC.

Many counts were recorded for this clonotype. As DNA, the CDR3 is TGCGCCAGCAGCTACGGACTAGCGGGGGGGCAAGAGACCCAGTACTTC. Translation: CASSYGLAGGQETQYF. The chain uses TRBV5-1 and TRBJ2-5, with 15 bases matching TRBD2. Germline CDR1 reads SGHRS; CDR2 reads YFSETQ. The CDR3 consists of 16 residues. J gave up 2 bases and V 3 bases, and 2 bases lay outside the gene matches.